This TCR beta chain originates from a study of circulating and synovial CD4+ cells in juvenile arthritis. Findings of the study overall: Bulk blood CD4 samples held at least an order of magnitude more or fewer genomes than CPL. These blood cells shared more CDR3 sequences with synovium than bulk blood.

In its sample, this clone was seen once. Its matching antigen is unknown. Germline values: CDR1 MDHEN, CDR2 SYDVKM. Between the trimmed V and J ends, which lost 1 base and 0 bases, there was a span of 7 bases. This CDR3 spans 15 amino acids. Assay used: immunoSEQ multiplex PCR; TCRdb lists only in-frame clones, some missing. The table includes approximately 36,000 clones, approximately 94% detected once. Donors were patients with active juvenile idiopathic arthritis. The chain employs TRBV28 and TRBJ1-3; no firm D call. Sample: CD4+ T cells from blood. This TCR derives from a human donor with juvenile idiopathic arthritis. The CDR3 here is CASSLLSVSGNTIYF. The CDR3 DNA reads as TGTGCCAGCAGTTTATTATCGGTCTCTGGAAACACCATATATTTT.